Each of the 6 T cell receptor beta chains below was sequenced from the same sample in a study of blood T cell repertoires in COVID-19. Some clones are missing from TCRdb's copy, which holds only in-frame ones; the method was immunoSEQ multiplex PCR. The sample carries tens of thousands of clones, roughly 74% recorded once. Sequences were obtained from peripheral blood. The receptors stem from a woman of 80 years or more with acute or convalescent COVID-19.

The genes are TRBV28 and TRBJ1-2, with D possibly TRBD1 on 5 matching bases. The germline gives CDR1 MDHEN, CDR2 SYDVKM. Between the trimmed V and J ends, which lost 6 bases and 2 bases, there was a span of 19 bases. The CDR3 has 16 amino acids. CDR3 in DNA: TGTGCCAGCAGAACGTCGGGAGGGGACCTAAACTATGGCTACACCTTC. It specifies CASRTSGGDLNYGYTF.

The chain links TRBV28 to TRBJ2-1; 8 nucleotides align to TRBD1. With V trimmed by 1 base and J by 9 bases, 11 bases remained unmatched. There are 16 residues in the CDR3. The germline V gene encodes CDR1 MDHEN and CDR2 SYDVKM. The CDR3 DNA reads TGTGCCAGCAGTTTATTGGGCAGGGGGCTCCGGGGTGAGCAGTTCTTC. This gives the protein CASSLLGRGLRGEQFF.

The chain employs TRBV28 and TRBJ2-1; 16 nucleotides line up with TRBD2. Trimming removed 8 bases from V and 9 bases from J; junction bases left unmatched: 10. The CDR3 is made up of 16 amino acids. Germline-derived CDR1 and CDR2 are MDHEN and SYDVKM. The chain's CDR3 is CASHEGLAGGPSEQFF. The CDR3 DNA reads TGTGCCAGCCATGAGGGACTAGCGGGAGGGCCAAGTGAGCAGTTCTTC.

The chain carries TRBV28 and TRBJ2-7; 8 positions agree with TRBD2. The length of the CDR3 is 14 residues. The germline V gene has CDR1 MDHEN and CDR2 SYDVKM. The trim removed 7 bases at V and 0 bases at J, leaving 5 bases unmatched. DNA of the CDR3: TGTGCCAGCAACCCTAGCGGGCCCTCCTACGAGCAGTACTTC. Residues: CASNPSGPSYEQYF.

The gene calls are TRBV7-2 and TRBJ2-3; 7 bases are a match to TRBD2. CDR3 length: 15 residues. V dropped 2 bases and J dropped 5; count of bases not matched to a gene: 7. Germline V gene data show CDR1 as SGHTA and CDR2 as FQGNSA. CDR3 in DNA: TGTGCCAGCAGCTTAAACGGGAGGAGGATAGATACGCAGTATTTT. Protein sequence: CASSLNGRRIDTQYF. Variable domain in full (rest from reference TRBV7-2 and TRBJ2-3): GAGVSQSPSNKVTEKGKDVELRCDPISGHTALYWYRQSLGQGLEFLIYFQGNSAPDKSGLPSDRFSAERTGGSVSTLTIQRTQQEDSAVYLCASSLNGRRIDTQYFGPGTRLTVL.

The V gene is TRBV3-1 (or the pseudogene TRBV3-2), the J gene TRBJ2-2; D is unclear. The CDR3 is 13 amino acids. Germline CDR1 LGHDT, CDR2 YNNKEL (reference sequence). The V end lost 0 bases, the J end lost 8 bases, and 7 bases lay between the germline ends. The CDR3 loop reads CASSQDLAGELFF. The CDR3 DNA reads as TGTGCCAGCAGCCAAGATTTGGCTGGGGAGCTGTTTTTT.